The clone carrying this T cell receptor (beta chain) was counted many times. From 300 to 400 ng of RNA, a library with molecular barcoded alpha/delta and beta/gamma adaptors was made. Via MiXCR, TCRdb re-called the reads, giving one row per CDR3 protein. The table records 60,000 to 75,000 distinct CDR3 sequences, about 19% of them present only once. The data stem from a study of read filtering for tumor transcriptome and immune sequencing. The trim removed 2 bases at V and 3 bases at J, leaving 7 bases unmatched. The germline V gene has CDR1 SGHTA and CDR2 FQGNSA. This CDR3 contains 17 residues. V and J are TRBV7-2 and TRBJ2-2; TRBD2 agrees at 9 bases. The sequencing input was a population of CD138-negative cells sorted from bone marrow. The origin of this receptor is a donor at least 40 years old with multiple myeloma. The CDR3 region is CASSLWAGGLDTGELFF. The DNA for the CDR3 is TGTGCCAGCAGCTTATGGGCGGGGGGGCTGGACACCGGGGAGCTGTTTTTT.